The 11 T cell receptor beta chains in this list originate from one sample, sequenced in a study of identical twins. TCRdb reprocessed the 5' RACE reads via MiXCR and lists one record per CDR3 protein. The sample has about 660,000 distinct CDR3 sequences, around 8.3% seen once. The same data also contributed to another study, on yellow fever vaccine responses in identical twins.

Sequenced sample: PBMCs. The origin of the receptors is a woman between 18 and 29 years old in good health.

Ten or more counts support this clonotype. The chain combines TRBV7-9 with TRBJ2-3; TRBD1 or TRBD2 may be the D gene (5 bases each). Deletions cut 1 base from V and 4 bases from J, with 12 bases between. CDR3 length equals 15 residues. The germline V gene encodes CDR1 SEHNR and CDR2 FQNEAQ (reference sequence). The CDR3 is CASSLEAGTPDTQYF. The CDR3 nucleotides are TGTGCCAGCAGCTTAGAAGCAGGGACCCCAGATACGCAGTATTTT. Looking up the rest from reference TRBV7-9 and TRBJ2-3 gives the full variable domain: DTGVSQNPRHKITKRGQNVTFRCDPISEHNRLYWYRQTLGQGPEFLTYFQNEAQLEKSRLLSDRFSAERPKGSFSTLEIQRTEQGDSAMYLCASSLEAGTPDTQYFGPGTRLTVL.

This clonotype showed up just a few times. This chain uses TRBV5-1 with TRBJ2-5, with no clear D. Deletions cut 4 bases from V and 6 bases from J, with 13 bases between. The CDR3 runs 13 residues. CDR1 SGHRS and CDR2 YFSETQ come from the germline V gene. CDR3 region: CASSPARPQTQYF. As DNA, the CDR3 is TGCGCCAGCAGCCCCGCCCGTCCTCAGACCCAGTACTTC.

The chain uses TRBV20-1 and TRBJ2-5; D may be TRBD2 (5 bases). CDR1 DFQATT and CDR2 SNEGSKA come from the germline V gene (reference sequence). V lost 3 bases, J lost 1 base, and 12 bases lay in between. The CDR3 covers 14 residues. The CDR3 sequence: CSASGPGSQETQYF. CDR3 nucleotide sequence: TGCAGTGCTAGCGGACCGGGGTCCCAAGAGACCCAGTACTTC.

The CDR3 spells CSARDVSTYEQYF. DNA of the CDR3: TGCAGTGCTAGAGATGTCAGTACCTACGAGCAGTACTTC. V usage is TRBV20-1 and J usage is TRBJ2-7; D gene uncertain. Trimming took 0 bases from V and 2 from J, leaving 8 bases between them. The germline gives CDR1 DFQATT, CDR2 SNEGSKA (reference sequence). The CDR3 covers 13 residues.

The rearrangement joins TRBV18 to TRBJ1-2, with D possibly TRBD1 on 6 matching bases. Per germline, CDR1 KGHSH and CDR2 LQKENI. Between the trimmed V and J ends, which lost 6 bases and 10 bases, there was a span of 12 bases. CDR3 length: 11 amino acids. For the CDR3, the DNA is TGTGCCAGCTCGCCGGACAGCTACTACACCTTC. Translated, it gives CASSPDSYYTF. Variable domain in full (rest from reference TRBV18 and TRBJ1-2): NAGVMQNPRHLVRRRGQEARLRCSPMKGHSHVYWYRQLPEEGLKFMVYLQKENIIDESGMPKERFSAEFPKEGPSILRIQQVVRGDSAAYFCASSPDSYYTFGSGTRLTVV.

This clonotype was detected only once. The chain employs TRBV29-1 and TRBJ2-7, with D maybe TRBD2 (5 bases). V lost 7 bases and J 2 bases, leaving 15 bases between the germline ends. The CDR3 sequence is 13 residues long. Germline V gene lookup returns CDR1 SQVTM and CDR2 ANQGSEA. CDR3 residues: CSAGDSGPYEQYF. The CDR3 DNA reads TGCAGCGCCGGGGATTCAGGTCCCTACGAGCAGTACTTC.

This clonotype occurred many times. The genes are TRBV7-3 and TRBJ2-1; the D is unclear. The CDR3 is 11 amino acids. V shed 5 bases and J shed 5 bases, with 4 bases lying between them. Looked up from germline, CDR1 is SGHTA and CDR2 is FQGTGA. The CDR3 region has the DNA TGTGCCAGCAGCCTAGACAATGAGCAGTTCTTC. Amino acids: CASSLDNEQFF.

This clonotype came up a few times. V is TRBV3-1 and J is TRBJ2-1, with TRBD1 matching over 8 bases. From germline, CDR1 is LGHDT and CDR2 YNNKEL (reference sequence). CDR3 length: 15 amino acids. The junction had 12 bases not matched to a gene; V was cut back by 5 bases and J by 9 bases. The CDR3 protein is CASSGAGQGRSEQFF. Written as DNA, the CDR3 is TGTGCCAGCAGCGGCGCCGGACAGGGACGGAGTGAGCAGTTCTTC.

This clonotype was counted many times. The CDR3 nucleotides read TGCAGCGTTGAAGAGAGCGGGAGTATCACCTACAATGAGCAGTTCTTC. This sequence encodes CSVEESGSITYNEQFF. The rearrangement joins TRBV29-1 to TRBJ2-1; 8 bases fit TRBD2. The germline V gene has CDR1 SQVTM and CDR2 ANQGSEA. V lost 0 bases to trimming and J lost 2 bases; unmatched junction nucleotides: 6. This CDR3 contains 16 residues.

There are a few counts of this clonotype. The genes are TRBV12-3 or TRBV12-4 and TRBJ2-1; 8 bases are a match to TRBD1. The CDR3 has 15 residues. Losses at the gene ends were 6 bases for V and 4 bases for J; bases not matched to a gene: 8. CDR3 in amino acids: CASSGTGDLYNEQFF. CDR3 nucleotides: TGTGCCAGCAGCGGGACAGGAGATTTATACAATGAGCAGTTCTTC.

This clonotype was counted a few times. This sequence joins TRBV4-3 and TRBJ2-6, with a tentative D call TRBD2 (6 bases). The V gene's germline CDR1 is LGHNA and CDR2 YSLEER. V was cut by 0 bases and J by 4 bases, with 19 bases left in between. The CDR3 totals 19 residues. The CDR3, as DNA: TGCGCCAGCAGCCAAGATCGGGGGAGCCGCTTAGGGGGGGCCAACGTCCTGACTTTC. Residues: CASSQDRGSRLGGANVLTF.